The 20 T cell receptor beta chains below all came from one sample that was sequenced in a study of control samples from healthy donors and cancer patients (dated by TCRdb to 2018 to 2020). Library generation was performed with the immunoSEQ multiplex PCR assay. As stored in TCRdb, this immuneACCESS dataset retains in-frame rearrangements with V and J assigned. A fraction of the clones does not appear; measured against another copy, unresolved V genes explain less than half of the discrepancy, and the remainder lacks a known reason. This sample has 100,000 to 150,000 clones in its table, and around 87% of those were observed once. In total, the top ten clones hold around 3% of the sample. Sequencing input: blood. These receptor sequences come from a man in his 60s in good health.

The table lists this clone with a count of one. The genes are TRBV2 and TRBJ1-3; 7 bases are shared with TRBD1. Germline trimming cut 4 bases from V and 3 bases from J; bases unmatched to any gene: 0. This CDR3 comprises 13 residues. Germline loops: CDR1 SNHLY, CDR2 FYNNEI. In nucleotides, the CDR3 is TGTGCCAGCAGTGGACAGGGTGGAAACACCATATATTTT. The encoded protein is CASSGQGGNTIYF.

This sequence joins TRBV7-8 and TRBJ1-5, with unresolved D. This CDR3 comprises 15 residues. CDR1 SGHVS and CDR2 FQNEAQ come from the germline V gene. V gave up 3 bases and J gave up 2 bases, with 11 bases separating them. CDR3 amino acids: CASSFWRAGNQPQHF. CDR3 bases: TGTGCCAGCAGCTTTTGGAGGGCAGGCAATCAGCCCCAGCATTTT.

V usage is TRBV5-1 and J usage is TRBJ2-7, with D perhaps matching TRBD1 (6 bases). This CDR3 comprises 17 residues. Per germline, CDR1 SGHRS and CDR2 YFSETQ. The ends were cut back, 0 bases at V and 0 bases at J, with 16 bases in the middle. The CDR3 sequence is CASSLGVQGPLSYEQYF. CDR3 DNA sequence: TGCGCCAGCAGCTTGGGGGTACAGGGCCCCCTCTCCTACGAGCAGTACTTC.

This CDR3 reads CAISEYGGVAEAFF. Written as DNA, the CDR3 is TGTGCCATCAGTGAGTACGGGGGGGTAGCTGAAGCTTTCTTT. The J gene is TRBJ1-1, the V gene TRBV10-3, with D tentatively TRBD1 (5 bases). Per germline, CDR1 ENHRY and CDR2 SYGVKD. Deletions cut 1 base from V and 6 bases from J, with 12 bases between. The CDR3 spans 14 residues.

This sequence joins TRBV5-7 and TRBJ1-4, with TRBD1 matching over 8 bases. Being an ORF, TRBV5-7 has a function that is uncertain. The CDR3 sequence is 15 residues long. J gave up 10 bases and V 4 bases, and 12 bases lay outside the gene matches. The chain's CDR3 is CASSPLSRGRGKLFF. CDR3 nucleotide sequence: TGTGCCAGCAGCCCCCTGTCCAGGGGGCGCGGAAAACTGTTTTTT.

The rearrangement uses TRBV10-3 and TRBJ2-7; possible D gene TRBD2, 7 bases. The CDR3 sequence is 13 residues long. Trimming stripped 4 bases from V and 4 bases from J, with 11 bases between. CDR1 and CDR2 (germline): ENHRY, SYGVKD. CDR3 residues: CAISVGGAYEQYF. CDR3 sequence (DNA): TGTGCCATCAGTGTTGGGGGGGCGTACGAGCAGTACTTC.

The chain couples TRBV6-5 to TRBJ1-2; D gene uncertain. Trimming pared 2 bases from V and 0 bases from J, leaving 10 bases between. CDR3 size: 15 residues. Germline CDR1 is MNHEY and CDR2 is SVGAGI. The CDR3 DNA reads as TGTGCCAGCAGTTACAGGGTAGATTCTAACTATGGCTACACCTTC. Its translation: CASSYRVDSNYGYTF.

The chain is built from TRBV6-5 and TRBJ2-7; D may be TRBD2 (6 bases). The CDR3 runs to 15 residues. Germline V CDR1 and CDR2: MNHEY, SVGAGI. Between the trimmed V and J ends, which lost 0 bases and 3 bases, there was a span of 12 bases. As DNA, the CDR3 is TGTGCCAGCAGTTACTCGGCCGGGACTCTCTACGAGCAGTACTTC. Its translation: CASSYSAGTLYEQYF.

The chain has TRBV9 and TRBJ1-1; no definite D call. The CDR3 has 14 residues. Germline V lookup: CDR1 SGDLS, CDR2 YYNGEE. Trimming took off 0 bases at V and 1 base at J, with 7 bases between the two ends. The CDR3 loop is CASSVGPGNTEAFF. The CDR3 bases are TGTGCCAGCAGCGTAGGACCTGGGAACACTGAAGCTTTCTTT. Full variable domain (outside the CDR3, taken from reference TRBV9 and TRBJ1-1): DSGVTQTPKHLITATGQRVTLRCSPRSGDLSVYWYQQSLDQGLQFLIQYYNGEERAKGNILERFSAQQFPDLHSELNLSSLELGDSALYFCASSVGPGNTEAFFGQGTRLTVV.

The chain couples TRBV7-6 to TRBJ1-5; D ambiguous. CDR3 length: 13 amino acids. V was shortened by 2 bases and J by 5 bases, with 7 bases between the two germline ends. The germline CDR1 and CDR2 sequences are SGHVS and FNYEAQ. The CDR3 coding sequence is TGTGCCAGCAGCTTATACGGGGATCAGCCCCAGCATTTT. This translates into CASSLYGDQPQHF.

The CDR3 bases are TGTGCCAGCAGTTTTGGGACAATCGGCGGGGAGCTGTTTTTT. Its protein is CASSFGTIGGELFF. This chain joins TRBV28 and TRBJ2-2, with TRBD1 as a possible D gene (6 bases). Germline CDR1 reads MDHEN; CDR2 reads SYDVKM. CDR3 size: 14 residues. V was shortened by 3 bases and J by 7 bases, with 12 bases between the two germline ends.

A note on this clone: Different DNA sequences within this sample yield the same CDR3. The chain joins TRBV3-1 (or the pseudogene TRBV3-2) to TRBJ1-2; D remains ambiguous. Trimming removed 1 base at V and 2 bases at J, with 5 bases between. The CDR3 runs 13 residues. Looked up from germline, CDR1 is LGHDT and CDR2 is YNNKEL (reference sequence). This CDR3 is CASSQGGNYGYTF. The CDR3 DNA follows: TGTGCCAGCAGCCAAGGAGGGAACTATGGCTACACCTTC.

The chain carries TRBV28 and TRBJ1-5; 9 bases map to TRBD1. CDR1 is MDHEN, CDR2 SYDVKM, per germline. The CDR3 consists of 15 residues. V trimming: 6 bases; J trimming: 7 bases; junction bases outside the gene matches: 10. The CDR3 loop reads CASSFSQGALQPQHF. The CDR3 DNA reads TGTGCCAGCAGCTTTTCACAGGGGGCTCTGCAGCCCCAGCATTTT.

With respect to this clone: A read error is possible here, since a much larger clone lies one base away. The DNA of the CDR3 is TGTGCCAGCAGCTTCATGAACACTGAAGCTTTCTTT. This sequence encodes CASSFMNTEAFF. The chain links TRBV11-2 to TRBJ1-1; D not certain. V lost 3 bases to trimming and J lost 0 bases, with 2 bases between them. In germline, CDR1 is SGHAT, CDR2 FQNNGV. The CDR3 covers 12 residues. Using reference TRBV11-2 and TRBJ1-1 for the parts outside the CDR3, the full variable domain is EAGVAQSPRYKIIEKRQSVAFWCNPISGHATLYWYQQILGQGPKLLIQFQNNGVVDDSQLPKDRFSAERLKGVDSTLKIQPAKLEDSAVYLCASSFMNTEAFFGQGTRLTVV.

On this clone itself: One junction end disagrees with the germline gene, perhaps due to a read error. V gene TRBV7-7 combines with J gene TRBJ1-5; D unresolved. The germline V gene encodes CDR1 SSHAT and CDR2 FNYEAQ (reference sequence). The CDR3 contains 17 residues. CDR3 DNA sequence: TGTGCTAGCAGCTTACGAATCCCGGCGCACCACAATCAGCCCCAGCATTTT. Amino acids: CASSLRIPAHHNQPQHF.

V usage is TRBV12-3 or TRBV12-4 and J usage is TRBJ1-3; D is ambiguous. The CDR3 covers 11 residues. Trimming shortened V by 7 bases and J by 2 bases, and 3 bases separated the two germline ends. In DNA, the CDR3 is TGTGCCAGCACCCCTGGAAACACCATATATTTT. It encodes CASTPGNTIYF.

The chain links TRBV19 to TRBJ1-3, with 10 bases fitting TRBD1. This CDR3 has 16 amino acids. The V gene end was trimmed by 6 bases and the J gene end by 2 bases; junction bases not matched to a gene: 7. CDR1 LNHDA and CDR2 SQIVND come from the germline V gene (reference sequence). The CDR3 protein is CASSLTGTGAGNTIYF. The CDR3 region has the DNA TGTGCCAGTAGCTTAACCGGGACAGGGGCTGGAAACACCATATATTTT.

This clone was seen only a few times. The chain employs TRBV5-4 and TRBJ1-2, with D hard to call. There are 13 residues in the CDR3. Per the germline V gene, CDR1 is SGHNT and CDR2 is YYREEE (reference sequence). V was cut by 2 bases and J by 3 bases, with 8 bases left in between. The CDR3, as DNA: TGTGCCAGCAGCTTCCGACAAGACTATGGCTACACCTTC. Translation gives CASSFRQDYGYTF.

The chain is built from TRBV5-1 and TRBJ1-1; 8 positions agree with TRBD1. The J segment lost 4 bases and the V segment lost 7 bases, leaving 9 bases of the junction unmatched. Germline CDR1 is SGHRS and CDR2 is YFSETQ. The CDR3 sequence is 14 residues long. The CDR3 coding sequence is TGCGCCAGCGCCCTTCCAGGGGGCGGCACTGAAGCTTTCTTT. Residues: CASALPGGGTEAFF.

The chain recombines TRBV18 with TRBJ1-3; D not resolved. Germline assignment: CDR1 KGHSH and CDR2 LQKENI. CDR3 length: 16 amino acids. The V gene lost 4 bases and the J gene lost 0 bases, with 13 bases spanning the gap. The CDR3 loop reads CASSLGSLYSGNTIYF. The CDR3 nucleotides read TGTGCCAGCTCACTCGGCAGCCTATACTCTGGAAACACCATATATTTT.